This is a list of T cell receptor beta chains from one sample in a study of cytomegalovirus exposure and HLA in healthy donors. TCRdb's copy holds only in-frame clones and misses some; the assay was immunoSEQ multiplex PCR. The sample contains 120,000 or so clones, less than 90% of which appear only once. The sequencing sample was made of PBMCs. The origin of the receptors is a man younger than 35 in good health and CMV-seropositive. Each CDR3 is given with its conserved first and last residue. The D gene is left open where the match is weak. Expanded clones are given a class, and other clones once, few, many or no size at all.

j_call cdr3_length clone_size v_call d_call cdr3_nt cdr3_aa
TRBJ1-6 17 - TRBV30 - TGTGCCTGGAGTCCCGGGGGTCGCGGCCATTATAATTCACCCCTCCACTTT CAWSPGGRGHYNSPLHF
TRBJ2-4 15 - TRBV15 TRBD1 TGTGCCACCAGCAGTGCCCCGGACAGGGGTGACATTCAGTACTTC CATSSAPDRGDIQYF
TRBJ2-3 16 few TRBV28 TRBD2 TGTGCCAGTCCAATAGCGGGGGGGACTAGCACAGATACGCAGTATTTT CASPIAGGTSTDTQYF
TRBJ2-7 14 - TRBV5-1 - TGCGCCAGCAGCTTGTCTCTACAGACCTACGAGCAGTACTTC CASSLSLQTYEQYF
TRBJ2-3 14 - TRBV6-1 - TGTGCCAGCCGGACAGGGAGGGACACAGATACGCAGTATTTT CASRTGRDTDTQYF
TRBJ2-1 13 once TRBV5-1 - TGCGCCAGCAGTGGGCCGCAATTAAATGAGCAGTTCTTC CASSGPQLNEQFF
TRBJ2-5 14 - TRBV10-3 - TGTGCCATCAGTGATGGAGTGCAAATGGGGACCCAGTACTTC CAISDGVQMGTQYF
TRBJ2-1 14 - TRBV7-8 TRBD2 TGTGCCAGCTTTGGGACTAGCGGATACAATGAGCAGTTCTTC CASFGTSGYNEQFF
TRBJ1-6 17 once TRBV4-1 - TGCGCCAGCAGCCAAGACCCCGTGGCAGGGCATAATTCACCCCTCCACTTT CASSQDPVAGHNSPLHF
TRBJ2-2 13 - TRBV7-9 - TGTGCCAGCACCCCATCCGCGGCCGGGGAGCTGTTTTTT CASTPSAAGELFF
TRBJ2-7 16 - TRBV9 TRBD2 TGTGCCAGCAGCCCTACGGCAGCGGGGGTCGCCTACGAGCAGTACTTC CASSPTAAGVAYEQYF